The entry below gives a single T cell receptor (beta chain) sequence along with its context. The target antigen is unknown. Sorting isolated naive CD8 T cells as CD8+CD4-CCR7+CD45RA+ events. TCRdb ran MiXCR on the PCR reads and lists one entry per CDR3 protein. The sample records about half a million distinct CDR3 sequences, roughly a fifth being singletons. This sample is drawn from a study of molecular identifiers for immune sequencing clone quantification. Overall study findings and caveats: Effector cells kept over 98% of their molecules in clones above 20 RNA copies, while naive cells kept under 1% there. A single cell's spiked Jurkat TCR RNA was reportedly detectable among 900,000 to 1,000,000 naive cells.

Germline CDR1 SGDLS, CDR2 YYNGEE. The length of the CDR3 is 16 residues. V shed 4 bases, J shed 4 bases, and the junction held 8 bases outside the gene matches. V is TRBV9 and J is TRBJ2-2, with 9 bases that match TRBD1. This clonotype originated in a human donor in good health. Some libraries in this study had Jurkat cell RNA spiked in. Material for sequencing was naive CD8+ T cells from blood, with Jurkat cell RNA spiked in. Subset given: FACS-sorted CD8+CD4-CCR7+CD45RA+ naive T cells. DNA of the CDR3: TGTGCCAGCAGCCCAAGCGGGACAGGGATCACCGGGGAGCTGTTTTTT. This gives the protein CASSPSGTGITGELFF.